Below, 3 T cell receptor beta chains from the same sample are listed, as sequenced in a study of glioma-infiltrating T cells. TCR alpha and beta CDR3 regions were amplified from RNA using iRepertoire nested multiplex PCR. From the multiplex PCR reads, TCRdb called clonotypes with MiXCR, one entry per CDR3 protein. The top ten hold roughly 5.4% of the sample, which has under 200,000 distinct CDR3 sequences, around 45% seen once. The material sequenced was glioma tissue, nonneoplastic brain tissue, or PBMCs (not recorded which). The receptors were sampled from a human donor with low-grade glioma or glioblastoma, undergoing nonglioma brain surgery, or in good health (not recorded which).

This clonotype was observed a handful of times. The junction shows a germline mismatch at one end, possibly a read error. The V gene is TRBV2, the J gene TRBJ1-2; possible D gene TRBD1, 6 bases. CDR1 is SNHLY and CDR2 is FYNNEI in the germline V gene. There are 15 residues in the CDR3. The CDR3 sequence: CASNETGIPNYGYTF. CDR3 coding DNA: TGTGCCAGCAATGAAACAGGGATACCTAACTATGGCTACACCTTC.

Concerning this clonotype itself: A read error may explain this, as a much larger clone is one base away. CDR3: CASTPTRDTWELFF. DNA of the CDR3: TGTGCCAGCACCCCAACCCGGGACACCTGGGAGCTGTTTTTT. V gene TRBV28 combines with J gene TRBJ2-2, with D perhaps TRBD1 (6 bases). The CDR3 length is 14 residues. Germline V lookup: CDR1 MDHEN, CDR2 SYDVKM.

This clonotype has at least ten counts. This rearrangement joins TRBV6-1 to TRBJ2-5; TRBD2 agrees at 12 bases. V lost 6 bases, J lost 0 bases, and 8 bases stayed unmatched. CDR1 and CDR2 from the germline V gene are MNHNS and SASEGT. The CDR3 has 17 amino acids. The CDR3 is CASSQGLAGMYQETQYF. The CDR3 coding sequence is TGTGCCAGCAGCCAAGGACTAGCGGGGATGTACCAAGAGACCCAGTACTTC.